These 25 T cell receptor beta chains originate from one sample sequenced in a study of blood T cells in healthy people across ages. Using a J-beta primer mix together with a sample-barcoded 5' primer, a second PCR was run for about 6 to 11 cycles. One entry per CDR3 protein, called by TCRdb with MiXCR from the 5' RACE reads. Here the sample spans about 1.4 million distinct CDR3 sequences, around 59% being singletons. Material for sequencing was blood. These receptors all stem from a man aged 18-30 years in good health.

This clonotype showed up just a few times. The J gene is TRBJ2-3, the V gene TRBV27, with no clear D. CDR3 length: 14 residues. The ends were cut back, 6 bases at V and 2 bases at J, with 12 bases in the middle. Germline values: CDR1 MNHEY, CDR2 SMNVEV (reference sequence). CDR3 in amino acids: CASSLIDDTDTQYF. Written as DNA, the CDR3 is TGTGCCAGCAGCCTCATAGACGACACAGATACGCAGTATTTT.

DNA of the CDR3: TGTGCCAGCAGCCAACTCCTCGCAGGCGAGCAGTACTTC. Residues: CASSQLLAGEQYF. The V call is TRBV6-5, the J call TRBJ2-7; D uncertain. Per germline, CDR1 MNHEY and CDR2 SVGAGI. Trimming pared 6 bases from V and 6 bases from J, leaving 15 bases between. The CDR3 length is 13 residues.

The rearrangement uses TRBV30 and TRBJ1-6; D is perhaps TRBD1 (6 bases). Germline V CDR1 and CDR2: GTSNPN, SVGIG (reference sequence). Deletions cut 7 bases from V and 8 bases from J, with 15 bases between. The CDR3 runs to 13 residues. CDR3 DNA: TGTGCCTTTAATCGAGCAGGGGATTCACCCCTCCACTTT. Its protein is CAFNRAGDSPLHF.

The rearrangement links TRBV10-3 to TRBJ2-5; 9 bases are a match to TRBD2. The end of the DNA is better explained by TRBJ2-7, so the J call may be wrong. There are 14 residues in the CDR3. Germline lookup yields CDR1 ENHRY and CDR2 SYGVKD. In nucleotides, the CDR3 is TGTGCCATCAGTGGAACTAGCGGGCTTTACGAGCAGTACTTC. This translates into CAISGTSGLYEQYF.

The V gene is TRBV3-1, the J gene TRBJ2-5; TRBD2 agrees at 8 bases. The CDR3 sequence is 15 residues long. The germline gives CDR1 LGHDT, CDR2 YNNKEL (reference sequence). V trimming: 2 bases; J trimming: 2 bases; junction bases outside the gene matches: 4. CDR3 loop: CASSQPTSAQETQYF. CDR3 in DNA: TGTGCCAGCAGCCAACCGACTAGCGCACAAGAGACCCAGTACTTC.

J is TRBJ1-1 and V is TRBV4-1; D is perhaps TRBD1 (5 bases). Per the germline V gene, CDR1 is MGHRA and CDR2 is YSYEKL. V lost 3 bases, J lost 2 bases, and 13 bases lay in between. This CDR3 region has 15 residues. DNA of the CDR3: TGCGCCAGCAGCCACAATGACAGCATTAACACTGAAGCTTTCTTT. Amino acids: CASSHNDSINTEAFF.

The rearrangement uses TRBV30 and TRBJ2-7; 7 positions match TRBD2. J gave up 7 bases and V 5 bases, and 8 bases lay outside the gene matches. CDR1 is GTSNPN, CDR2 SVGIG, per germline (reference sequence). The CDR3 covers 12 residues. CDR3 region: CAWGWEGNEQYF. Here the CDR3 DNA reads TGTGCCTGGGGCTGGGAGGGTAATGAGCAGTACTTC.

Only a few counts were recorded for this clonotype. The chain recombines TRBV4-2 with TRBJ2-5; 8 bases map to TRBD1. CDR3 length equals 16 residues. Germline CDR1 reads LGHNA; CDR2 reads YNFKEQ. With 1 base clipped from V and 4 bases from J, the junction kept 8 bases outside the gene matches. CDR3 in amino acids: CASSQVTGAIIETQYF. The DNA for the CDR3 is TGTGCCAGCAGCCAAGTGACAGGGGCTATTATAGAGACCCAGTACTTC.

The rearrangement joins TRBV12-3 or TRBV12-4 to TRBJ2-5, with 9 bases that match TRBD1. Trimming at V came to 4 bases and at J to 4 bases, leaving 4 bases not matched to a gene. This CDR3 region has 14 residues. The CDR3, as DNA: TGTGCCAGCAGTTCCGACAGGGGGGGAGAGACCCAGTACTTC. This sequence encodes CASSSDRGGETQYF.

The V call is TRBV24-1, the J call TRBJ1-2, with D maybe TRBD1 (6 bases). CDR1 and CDR2 from the germline V gene are KGHDR and SFDVKD. The V gene lost 5 bases and the J gene lost 7 bases, with 7 bases spanning the gap. The CDR3 runs 11 residues. CDR3 protein: CATSVGGGYTF. CDR3 coding DNA: TGTGCCACCAGTGTAGGGGGTGGCTACACCTTC.

CDR3 sequence reads: CSAREGTYYEQYF. CDR3 bases: TGCAGTGCTAGAGAGGGGACATACTACGAGCAGTACTTC. The V and J genes are TRBV20-1 and TRBJ2-7; D is perhaps TRBD1 (6 bases). CDR3 length: 13 amino acids. The V end lost 0 bases, the J end lost 3 bases, and 9 bases lay between the germline ends. Germline assignment: CDR1 DFQATT and CDR2 SNEGSKA (reference sequence).

V usage is TRBV7-9 and J usage is TRBJ2-1, with a weak D call TRBD2 (6 bases). V dropped 6 bases and J dropped 10 bases, with 19 bases sitting between them. This CDR3 region has 14 residues. Germline V gene data show CDR1 as SEHNR and CDR2 as FQNEAQ (reference sequence). The CDR3 reads CASSKTGTGYEQFF. The CDR3 coding sequence is TGTGCCAGCAGTAAGACCGGGACTGGCTACGAGCAGTTCTTC.

V gene TRBV28 combines with J gene TRBJ2-5; D not certain. The DNA matches TRBJ2-7 better at its end, which makes the J call doubtful. Looked up from germline, CDR1 is MDHEN and CDR2 is SYDVKM. The CDR3 is made up of 17 amino acids. Here the CDR3 reads CASSLKRLRDSASEQYF. CDR3 sequence (DNA): TGTGCCAGCAGTTTAAAACGCTTGAGAGACTCGGCCAGCGAGCAGTACTTC.

This clonotype was detected only once. V usage is TRBV20-1 and J usage is TRBJ2-7; TRBD2 aligns across 10 bases. Germline CDR1 and CDR2: DFQATT and SNEGSKA (reference sequence). The CDR3 extends over 13 amino acids. Trimming took 8 bases from V and 2 from J; bases not matched to a gene: 6. CDR3 region: CSSRTSGAYEQYF. The CDR3 DNA follows: TGCAGTTCCAGGACTAGCGGAGCCTACGAGCAGTACTTC.

Written as DNA, the CDR3 is TGTGCCAGCAGTGAAGGTGGACTAGGTCTATTCGATGAGCAGTTCTTC. It yields the protein CASSEGGLGLFDEQFF. The rearrangement joins TRBV2 to TRBJ2-1; 7 nucleotides agree with TRBD2. The CDR3 runs 16 residues. The germline V gene encodes CDR1 SNHLY and CDR2 FYNNEI. V lost 1 base and J lost 8; bases outside the gene matches: 11.

The V gene is TRBV5-1, the J gene TRBJ2-1, with 8 bases identical to TRBD1. V shed 0 bases, J shed 5 bases, and the junction held 7 bases outside the gene matches. Germline lookup yields CDR1 SGHRS and CDR2 YFSETQ. The length of the CDR3 is 16 residues. The CDR3 DNA follows: TGCGCCAGCAGCTTGGACCTGACAGGGGACGACAATGAGCAGTTCTTC. It is translated as CASSLDLTGDDNEQFF.

This clonotype appeared once. The chain couples TRBV20-1 to TRBJ1-5; D is ambiguous. Trimming stripped 2 bases from V and 0 bases from J, with 8 bases between. The CDR3 sequence is 14 residues long. In germline, CDR1 is DFQATT, CDR2 SNEGSKA (reference sequence). The CDR3 sequence is CSARQSPSNQPQHF. The CDR3 DNA is TGCAGTGCTAGACAGTCACCTAGCAATCAGCCCCAGCATTTT.

This clonotype was counted a few times. The chain joins TRBV4-1 to TRBJ2-7, with D possibly matching TRBD1 (7 bases). Trimming cost V 3 bases and J 3 bases, with 18 bases left between them. The V gene's germline CDR1 is MGHRA and CDR2 YSYEKL. There are 16 residues in the CDR3. This chain's CDR3 is CASSHEYQGGYYEQYF. CDR3 DNA: TGCGCCAGCAGCCACGAATACCAGGGGGGCTACTACGAGCAGTACTTC.

This clonotype showed up just a few times. The chain carries TRBV6-6 and TRBJ2-7; D is unresolved. Germline CDR1 MNHNY, CDR2 SVGAGI (reference sequence). Between the trimmed V and J ends, which lost 7 bases and 5 bases, there was a span of 15 bases. This CDR3 has 13 amino acids. CDR3 coding DNA: TGTGCCAGCACCCCTAATGGTTCGGACGAGCAGTACTTC. Protein sequence: CASTPNGSDEQYF.

The chain has TRBV6-6 and TRBJ2-1; perhaps TRBD2 as D (7 bases). Germline values: CDR1 MNHNY, CDR2 SVGAGI (reference sequence). The CDR3 is 13 amino acids. The V end lost 7 bases, the J end lost 8 bases, and 15 bases lay between the germline ends. The CDR3 here is CASKGGANDEQFF. For the CDR3, the DNA is TGTGCCAGCAAAGGGGGGGCGAACGATGAGCAGTTCTTC.

DNA for the CDR3: TGCGCCAGCAGCCCTCCTGGGACTAGCGGAAATGAGCAGTTCTTC. Protein product: CASSPPGTSGNEQFF. The J gene is TRBJ2-1, the V gene TRBV4-1, with 11 bases lining up with TRBD2. CDR1 and CDR2 from the germline V gene are MGHRA and YSYEKL. The CDR3 is 15 amino acids. The junction had 6 bases not matched to a gene; V was cut back by 4 bases and J by 7 bases.

This clonotype has more than one count but fewer than ten. The V call is TRBV7-2, the J call TRBJ2-2; D gene ambiguous. Germline values: CDR1 SGHTA, CDR2 FQGNSA. Trimming took 5 bases from V and 2 from J, leaving 9 bases between them. This CDR3 is 14 amino acids long. CDR3 residues: CASSVYRNTGELFF. The CDR3 nucleotides read TGTGCCAGCAGCGTCTACAGAAACACCGGGGAGCTGTTTTTT.

The V call is TRBV10-2, the J call TRBJ2-3; D not certain. The CDR3 contains 14 residues. The germline V gene has CDR1 WSHSY and CDR2 SAAADI. Trimming took 7 bases from V and 1 from J, leaving 12 bases between them. The CDR3 DNA sequence: TGCGCCAGCACCCTGACTGAGCGCACAGATACGCAGTATTTT. Its translation is CASTLTERTDTQYF.

This clonotype was counted only a few times. The chain uses TRBV2 and TRBJ2-7; 10 nucleotides match TRBD1. CDR3 length equals 18 residues. J lost 3 bases, V lost 11 bases, and 22 bases had no gene match. The V gene's germline CDR1 is SNHLY and CDR2 FYNNEI. The CDR3 here is CAVPRTGTPTGGYYEQYF. In DNA, the CDR3 is TGTGCCGTCCCACGGACAGGGACTCCGACAGGGGGCTACTACGAGCAGTACTTC. Filled out from reference TRBV2 and TRBJ2-7, the complete variable domain reads EPEVTQTPSHQVTQMGQEVILRCVPISNHLYFYWYRQILGQKVEFLVSFYNNEISEKSEIFDDQFSVERPDGSNFTLKIRSTKLEDSAMYFCAVPRTGTPTGGYYEQYFGPGTRLTVT.

This clonotype was counted between two and nine times. This rearrangement joins TRBV4-2 to TRBJ2-1, with D possibly matching TRBD2 (7 bases). Per germline, CDR1 LGHNA and CDR2 YNFKEQ. Trimming cost V 0 bases and J 1 base, with 13 bases left between them. The CDR3 loop spans 17 amino acids. The DNA for the CDR3 is TGTGCCAGCAGCCAAGACTTTGGGGGGGCATCCTACAATGAGCAGTTCTTC. It specifies CASSQDFGGASYNEQFF.